Shown below are 2 T cell receptor beta chains from a single sample sequenced in a study of Ad26.COV2.S vaccination and SARS-CoV-2 variants. TCRdb keeps only in-frame clones here, not all; method: immunoSEQ multiplex PCR. The sample has about 320,000 clones; around 85% are singletons. Regarding treatment: some 19 received Ad26.COV2.S at low or high dose, single or two shots; about 5 received placebo; per-sample allocation not given. Sampling was performed 63 days after the first vaccine or placebo injection. The material was peripheral blood, obtained in a trial of Ad26.COV2.S vaccine versus placebo. These receptors came from a person aged 18-65 years who received the Ad26.COV2.S COVID-19 vaccine or a placebo.

The V and J genes are TRBV6-5 and TRBJ1-6, with D uncertain. Per the germline V gene, CDR1 is MNHEY and CDR2 is SVGAGI. The CDR3 loop spans 13 amino acids. V lost 5 bases, J lost 7 bases, and 9 bases lay in between. CDR3 region: CASSPRSNSPLHF. The DNA for the CDR3 is TGTGCCAGCAGTCCTCGGAGCAATTCACCCCTCCACTTT.

The gene calls are TRBV7-8 and TRBJ2-3; D ambiguous. V was trimmed by 4 bases and J by 0 bases, leaving 11 bases between them. Germline V gene data show CDR1 as SGHVS and CDR2 as FQNEAQ. This CDR3 is 15 amino acids long. CDR3 coding DNA: TGTGCCAGCAGCTCCCGTGTAGTCAGCACAGATACGCAGTATTTT. Translated, it gives CASSSRVVSTDTQYF.